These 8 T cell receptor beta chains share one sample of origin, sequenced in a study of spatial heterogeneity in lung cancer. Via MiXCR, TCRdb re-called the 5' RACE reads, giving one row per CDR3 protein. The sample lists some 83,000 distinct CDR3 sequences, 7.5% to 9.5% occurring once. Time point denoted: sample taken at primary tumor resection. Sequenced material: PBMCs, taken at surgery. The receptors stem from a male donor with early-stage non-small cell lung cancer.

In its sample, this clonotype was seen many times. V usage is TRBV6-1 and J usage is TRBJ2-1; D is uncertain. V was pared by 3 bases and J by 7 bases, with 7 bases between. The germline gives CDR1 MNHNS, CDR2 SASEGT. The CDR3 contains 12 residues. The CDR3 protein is CASSDGVNEQFF. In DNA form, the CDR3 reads TGTGCCAGCAGTGACGGAGTAAATGAGCAGTTCTTC.

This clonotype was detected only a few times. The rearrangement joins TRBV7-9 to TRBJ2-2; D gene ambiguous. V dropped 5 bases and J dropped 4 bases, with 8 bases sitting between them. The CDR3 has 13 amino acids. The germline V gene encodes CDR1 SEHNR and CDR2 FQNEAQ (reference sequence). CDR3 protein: CASSGMGTGELFF. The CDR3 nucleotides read TGTGCCAGCAGCGGCATGGGCACCGGGGAGCTGTTTTTT. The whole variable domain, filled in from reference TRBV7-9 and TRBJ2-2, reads DTGVSQNPRHKITKRGQNVTFRCDPISEHNRLYWYRQTLGQGPEFLTYFQNEAQLEKSRLLSDRFSAERPKGSFSTLEIQRTEQGDSAMYLCASSGMGTGELFFGEGSRLTVL.

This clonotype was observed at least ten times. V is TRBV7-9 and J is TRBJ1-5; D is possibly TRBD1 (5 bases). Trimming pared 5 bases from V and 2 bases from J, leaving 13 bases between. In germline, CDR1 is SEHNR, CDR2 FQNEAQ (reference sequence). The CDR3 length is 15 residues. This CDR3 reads CASSNSVGGNQPQHF. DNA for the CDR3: TGTGCCAGCAGCAATAGTGTGGGGGGCAATCAGCCCCAGCATTTT.

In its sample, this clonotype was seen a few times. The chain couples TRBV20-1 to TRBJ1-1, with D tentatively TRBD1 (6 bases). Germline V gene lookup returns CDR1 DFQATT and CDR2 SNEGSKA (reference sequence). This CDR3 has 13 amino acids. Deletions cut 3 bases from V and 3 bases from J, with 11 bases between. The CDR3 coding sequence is TGCAGTGCTAGTGAGGGGGGGGACACTGAAGCTTTCTTT. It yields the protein CSASEGGDTEAFF.

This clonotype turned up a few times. CDR3 nucleotide sequence: TGTGCCAGCAGCTTAGGAGCAGGGGAGGGATACGAGCAGTACTTC. Its protein product is CASSLGAGEGYEQYF. The genes are TRBV11-3 and TRBJ2-7; the D gene is possibly TRBD2 (7 bases). The V end was cut by 1 base, the J end by 4 bases, with 14 bases between. Germline-derived CDR1 and CDR2 are SGHNT and YENEEA. This CDR3 has 15 residues.

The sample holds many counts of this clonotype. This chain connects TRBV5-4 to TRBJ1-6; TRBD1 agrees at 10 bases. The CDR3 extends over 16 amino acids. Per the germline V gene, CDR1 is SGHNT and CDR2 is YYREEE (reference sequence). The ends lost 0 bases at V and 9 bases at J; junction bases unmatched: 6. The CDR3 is CASSLAPGQGSSPLHF. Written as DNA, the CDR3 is TGTGCCAGCAGCTTGGCCCCGGGACAGGGGTCTTCACCCCTCCACTTT.

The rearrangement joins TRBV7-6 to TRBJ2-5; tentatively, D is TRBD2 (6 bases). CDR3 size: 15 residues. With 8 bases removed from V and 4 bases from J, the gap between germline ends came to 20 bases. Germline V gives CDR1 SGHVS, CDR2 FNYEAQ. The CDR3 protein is CASGASDWRGETQYF. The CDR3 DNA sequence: TGTGCCAGCGGCGCCTCGGACTGGAGGGGAGAGACCCAGTACTTC.

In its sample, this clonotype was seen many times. CDR3 region: CASSEAGIFNQPQHF. The CDR3, as DNA: TGTGCCAGCAGTGAAGCCGGAATTTTCAATCAGCCCCAGCATTTT. The chain has TRBV6-1 and TRBJ1-5; D not certain. The V gene's germline CDR1 is MNHNS and CDR2 SASEGT. The CDR3 is 15 amino acids. The V and J ends lost 0 bases and 3 bases respectively, with 9 bases between them.